Shown below are 9 T cell receptor beta chains from a single sample sequenced in a study of spatial heterogeneity in lung cancer. Time point in this sample: blood at routine non-recurrence follow-up after resection. Each CDR3 protein gets one entry after TCRdb re-called the 5' RACE reads with MiXCR. The table lists roughly 11,000 distinct CDR3 sequences, roughly a tenth of them singletons. The specimen comprised PBMCs, sampled at follow-up. These TCRs come from a female donor with early-stage non-small cell lung cancer.

This clonotype is categorized as medium-sized. The rearrangement links TRBV5-6 to TRBJ2-1; 11 nucleotides match TRBD2. The CDR3 extends over 16 amino acids. Looked up from germline, CDR1 is SGHDT and CDR2 is YYEEEE. The V and J ends lost 4 bases and 7 bases, in that order; junction bases with no gene match: 10. The CDR3 loop is CASSVLAGGIENEQFF. Written as DNA, the CDR3 is TGTGCCAGCAGCGTCCTAGCGGGGGGAATTGAGAATGAGCAGTTCTTC.

This clonotype was recorded at least ten times. This rearrangement joins TRBV7-9 to TRBJ1-4; perhaps TRBD1 as D (5 bases). V was pared by 1 base and J by 5 bases, with 20 bases between. Germline assignment: CDR1 SEHNR and CDR2 FQNEAQ (reference sequence). The CDR3 totals 18 residues. CDR3 protein: CASSLGPPRQLKNEKLFF. The CDR3 DNA follows: TGTGCCAGCAGCTTAGGCCCTCCCCGACAGCTAAAAAATGAAAAACTGTTTTTT.

The sample holds many counts of this clonotype. CDR3 bases: TGCAGTGCTAGAGACTCTCTCCGGGGAAAACTGTTTTTT. Protein product: CSARDSLRGKLFF. The V and J genes are TRBV20-1 and TRBJ1-4, with D unclear. Per germline, CDR1 DFQATT and CDR2 SNEGSKA (reference sequence). V dropped 0 bases and J dropped 10 bases, with 12 bases sitting between them. The CDR3 extends over 13 amino acids.

This clonotype was seen repeatedly, ten times or more. The chain is built from TRBV30 and TRBJ1-2, with D possibly TRBD1 on 6 matching bases. Per germline, CDR1 GTSNPN and CDR2 SVGIG (reference sequence). The V gene lost 4 bases and the J gene lost 5 bases, with 17 bases spanning the gap. The CDR3 runs 14 residues. The CDR3 spells CAWILTGGAYGYTF. Written as DNA, the CDR3 is TGTGCCTGGATCCTGACAGGCGGCGCGTATGGCTACACCTTC.

The table lists this clonotype with many counts. The rearrangement links TRBV20-1 to TRBJ2-7; 11 bases match TRBD1. The CDR3 is 18 amino acids. From germline, CDR1 is DFQATT and CDR2 SNEGSKA (reference sequence). The J segment lost 1 base and the V segment lost 5 bases, leaving 16 bases of the junction unmatched. Written as DNA, the CDR3 is TGCAGTGCTCGACCGGGAGGGACAGGGGGAGACCTTTCCTACGAGCAGTACTTC. Protein product: CSARPGGTGGDLSYEQYF.

This clonotype was seen ten or more times. The chain combines TRBV2 with TRBJ2-7; D is possibly TRBD2 (6 bases). Trimming took off 6 bases at V and 3 bases at J, with 18 bases between the two ends. The germline V gene encodes CDR1 SNHLY and CDR2 FYNNEI. This CDR3 is built from 15 residues. CDR3: CASRVRDLLNYEQYF. The CDR3 DNA reads as TGTGCCAGCAGGGTCCGGGACTTGCTTAACTACGAGCAGTACTTC.

In this sample, this clonotype turned up many times. The genes are TRBV11-1 and TRBJ2-7; no clear D. V gave up 3 bases and J gave up 3 bases, with 15 bases separating them. The CDR3 is made up of 15 amino acids. Germline V gives CDR1 SGHAT, CDR2 FQDESV (reference sequence). In DNA form, the CDR3 reads TGTGCCAGCAGCTTTACCCCGATCCCCCACTACGAGCAGTACTTC. Protein sequence: CASSFTPIPHYEQYF.

This clonotype was observed at least ten times. The V gene is TRBV12-3 or TRBV12-4, the J gene TRBJ2-3, with unresolved D. V was shortened by 6 bases and J by 7 bases, with 11 bases between the two germline ends. The CDR3 sequence is 12 residues long. This chain's CDR3 is CASRMGLNTQYF. CDR3 sequence (DNA): TGTGCCAGCAGAATGGGTCTCAATACGCAGTATTTT.

This clonotype was found many times. The rearrangement links TRBV7-8 to TRBJ2-5, with D possibly TRBD2 on 6 matching bases. The CDR3 is 14 amino acids. CDR1 and CDR2 (germline): SGHVS, FQNEAQ. The V and J ends lost 1 base and 6 bases respectively, with 12 bases between them. In DNA, the CDR3 is TGTGCCAGCAGCTTAGTCGGAGGGGTTAAGACCCAGTACTTC. It codes for CASSLVGGVKTQYF.